This T cell receptor (beta chain) was recovered during a study of control samples from healthy donors and cancer patients. Generated by immunoSEQ multiplex PCR, the TCRdb table keeps only in-frame clones and is missing some. The sample includes tens of thousands of clones, 85% to 95% seen only once; the top ten take more than 20%. This TCR was recovered from a woman aged 40 to 55 with head and neck cancer. Sequencing was performed on PBMCs.

CDR3 amino acids: CASSIAPSGAPYEQYF. In nucleotides, the CDR3 is TGTGCCAGTAGTATAGCCCCTTCGGGAGCACCCTACGAGCAGTACTTC. V gene TRBV19 combines with J gene TRBJ2-7; D perhaps matches TRBD2 (6 bases). The V and J ends lost 1 base and 2 bases respectively, with 15 bases between them. The CDR3 is made up of 16 amino acids. The germline gives CDR1 LNHDA, CDR2 SQIVND (reference sequence).